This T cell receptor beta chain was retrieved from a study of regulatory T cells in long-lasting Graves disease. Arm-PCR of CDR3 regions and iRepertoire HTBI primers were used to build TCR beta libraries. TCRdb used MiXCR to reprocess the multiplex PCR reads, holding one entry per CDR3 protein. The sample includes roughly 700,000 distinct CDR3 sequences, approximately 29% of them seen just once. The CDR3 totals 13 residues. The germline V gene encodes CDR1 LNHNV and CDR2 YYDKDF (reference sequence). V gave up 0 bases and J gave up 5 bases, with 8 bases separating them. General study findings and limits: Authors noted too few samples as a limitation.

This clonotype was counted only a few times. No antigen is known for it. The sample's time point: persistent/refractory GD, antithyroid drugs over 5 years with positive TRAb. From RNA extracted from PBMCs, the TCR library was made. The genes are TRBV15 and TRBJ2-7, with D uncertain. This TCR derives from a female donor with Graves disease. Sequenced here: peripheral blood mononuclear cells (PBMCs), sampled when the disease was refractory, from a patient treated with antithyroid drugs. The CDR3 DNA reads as TGTGCCACCAGCAGAGATCCTGAAGACGAGCAGTACTTC. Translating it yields CATSRDPEDEQYF.